These T cell receptor beta chains were read from a single sample in a study of technical replicates of blood from a few donors. The table came from immunoSEQ multiplex PCR; TCRdb's copy has only in-frame clones and leaves some out. The sample consists of approximately 66,000 clones, roughly 90% of them appearing once. Material for sequencing was PBMCs. These receptors originate from a human donor in good health. Some clones in this sample may be carry-over from other donors' samples. The CDR3 runs from the conserved cysteine through the conserved F or W. A D gene is named only where the DNA matches it firmly. Size values are once, few and many counts, or a class for expanded clones, and some rows have none.

TRBJ2-1 - TRBV2 - CASQWAGNNEQFF TGTGCCTCTCAGTGGGCGGGGAACAATGAGCAGTTCTTC
TRBJ2-6 - TRBV27 TRBD1 CASSPGQGRSGANVLTF TGTGCCAGCAGTCCCGGACAGGGACGCTCTGGGGCCAACGTCCTGACTTTC
TRBJ2-7 - TRBV7-9 - CASSPPSAGRYEQYF TGTGCCAGCAGCCCCCCTAGTGCGGGCCGCTACGAGCAGTACTTC
TRBJ2-1 - TRBV4-3 TRBD2 CASSQDYPRGEAPDEQFF TGCGCCAGCAGCCAAGATTACCCCCGGGGGGAGGCCCCCGATGAGCAGTTCTTC
TRBJ1-1 - TRBV9 - CASSVAGHPNTEAFF TGTGCCAGCAGCGTAGCAGGACATCCGAACACTGAAGCTTTCTTT
TRBJ2-1 - TRBV7-9 - CASSLGPREEQFF TGTGCCAGCAGCTTGGGACCCCGGGAGGAGCAGTTCTTC
TRBJ2-3 - TRBV19 TRBD1 CASSRAGTGRDTQYF TGTGCCAGTAGTAGGGCCGGGACAGGGAGAGATACGCAGTATTTT
TRBJ2-1 once TRBV18 TRBD2 CASSPLAGFSYNEQFF TGTGCCAGCTCACCACTAGCGGGTTTTTCCTACAATGAGCAGTTCTTC
TRBJ2-2 - TRBV30 - CAWSVSLRNTGELFF TGTGCCTGGAGTGTATCCTTGCGCAACACCGGGGAGCTGTTTTTT
TRBJ2-7 - TRBV7-9 - CASSPKVRVGVEQYF TGTGCCAGCAGCCCCAAAGTGAGGGTCGGGGTCGAGCAGTACTTC
TRBJ2-7 - TRBV27 TRBD1 CASRDRGSYEQYF TGTGCCAGCAGGGACAGGGGATCGTACGAGCAGTACTTC
TRBJ2-3 - TRBV29-1 - CSFRSSSTDTQYF TGCAGCTTCCGTTCTAGCAGCACAGATACGCAGTATTTT
TRBJ1-6 once TRBV5-4 - CASSRRTGGFNSPLHF TGTGCCAGCAGCAGACGTACGGGGGGCTTTAATTCACCCCTCCACTTT